Each of the 23 T cell receptor beta chains below was sequenced from the same sample in a study of regulatory T cells in long-lasting Graves disease. Researchers made TCR beta libraries by using iRepertoire HTBI primers and running Arm-PCR on CDR3 regions. TCRdb recomputed calls from the multiplex PCR reads with MiXCR, one row per CDR3 protein. The repertoire holds about 430,000 distinct CDR3 sequences, 21% seen once, with roughly an eighth in the top ten. Stated time point: persistent/refractory GD, antithyroid drugs over 5 years with positive TRAb. Generation of the TCR library employed RNA extracted from PBMCs. The sequenced sample was peripheral blood mononuclear cells (PBMCs), obtained when the disease was refractory, from a patient treated with antithyroid drugs. The receptors originated from a female donor with Graves disease.

The chain joins TRBV5-6 to TRBJ2-5, with 9 bases lining up with TRBD1. The CDR3 sequence is 16 residues long. The V segment lost 4 bases and the J segment 2 bases; nucleotides outside the gene matches: 9. The germline V gene has CDR1 SGHDT and CDR2 YYEEEE. CDR3 sequence: CASSDWGTGRQETQYF. CDR3 sequence (DNA): TGTGCCAGCAGCGACTGGGGGACAGGGAGACAAGAGACCCAGTACTTC.

This clonotype was observed once. This chain connects TRBV7-2 to TRBJ2-2, with no clear D. Per the germline V gene, CDR1 is SGHTA and CDR2 is FQGNSA. CDR3 size: 15 residues. V lost 5 bases to trimming and J lost 3 bases, with 13 bases between them. CDR3 protein: CASSQGRLDTGELFF. CDR3 nucleotide sequence: TGTGCCAGCAGCCAAGGAAGGTTGGACACCGGGGAGCTGTTTTTT.

Ten or more counts support this clonotype. This chain uses TRBV20-1 with TRBJ1-2, with D possibly being TRBD1 (6 bases). Germline loops: CDR1 DFQATT, CDR2 SNEGSKA (reference sequence). CDR3 length: 13 amino acids. The CDR3 nucleotides are TGCAGGCCTGAGGAGGGGGGCAACTATGGCTACACCTTC. This encodes CRPEEGGNYGYTF.

This clonotype appeared many times. J is TRBJ1-5 and V is TRBV12-3 or TRBV12-4; TRBD1 matches 8 bases. Germline trimming cut 5 bases from V and 4 bases from J; bases unmatched to any gene: 4. The CDR3 covers 14 residues. The DNA of the CDR3 is TGTGCCAGCAGTCGGGACAGGTTAAATCAGCCCCAGCATTTT. Translation gives CASSRDRLNQPQHF.

This chain links TRBV20-1 with TRBJ2-3; D is perhaps TRBD1 or TRBD2 (5 bases each). In germline, CDR1 is DFQATT, CDR2 SNEGSKA (reference sequence). The CDR3 is 15 amino acids. Trimming removed 4 bases from V and 0 bases from J, with 14 bases in between. The CDR3 reads CSATGPNLSTDTQYF. The CDR3, as DNA: TGCAGTGCTACGGGGCCCAACCTAAGCACAGATACGCAGTATTTT.

This chain joins TRBV12-3 or TRBV12-4 and TRBJ2-1; D call uncertain. The CDR3 consists of 16 residues. Trimming pared 3 bases from V and 0 bases from J, leaving 12 bases between. The CDR3 nucleotides are TGTGCCAGCAGTTTCGTCCCCGTGAGCTCCTACAATGAGCAGTTCTTC. Amino acids: CASSFVPVSSYNEQFF.

Concerning this clonotype: Given a much more abundant clone one base away, this may be a read error. CDR3 protein: CASSSTSGGVAGELFF. The DNA of the CDR3 is TGTGCCAGCAGCTCGACTAGCGGGGGAGTAGCGGGGGAGCTGTTTTTT. This chain connects TRBV5-6 to TRBJ2-2, with TRBD2 identical over 12 bases. The germline CDR1 and CDR2 sequences are SGHDT and YYEEEE. Trimming removed 3 bases from V and 8 bases from J; junction bases left unmatched: 8. This CDR3 comprises 16 residues.

The chain is built from TRBV12-3 or TRBV12-4 and TRBJ2-5, with D uncertain. Trimming took off 2 bases at V and 4 bases at J, with 20 bases between the two ends. The CDR3 runs to 17 residues. The CDR3 sequence: CASSLFSPVVPRETQYF. DNA of the CDR3: TGTGCCAGCAGTTTATTCAGTCCAGTTGTCCCAAGAGAGACCCAGTACTTC.

This clonotype was found a few times. The chain links TRBV5-1 to TRBJ2-7; 8 bases line up with TRBD1. Per germline, CDR1 SGHRS and CDR2 YFSETQ. V lost 0 bases and J lost 7; bases outside the gene matches: 3. The CDR3 loop spans 13 amino acids. In DNA, the CDR3 is TGCGCCAGCAGCTTGGACAGGGGGATGGAGCAGTACTTC. Amino acids: CASSLDRGMEQYF.

This clonotype has just a few counts. The V and J genes are TRBV9 and TRBJ2-2, with D possibly matching TRBD2 (6 bases). This CDR3 is 17 amino acids long. Germline assignment: CDR1 SGDLS and CDR2 YYNGEE. Trimming pared 0 bases from V and 6 bases from J, leaving 18 bases between. The CDR3 region has the DNA TGTGCCAGCAGCGTAGAGGATGCGGGAAGCATCCCCGGGGAGCTGTTTTTT. Translating gives CASSVEDAGSIPGELFF.

This clonotype was seen ten or more times. The chain recombines TRBV28 with TRBJ1-5; no reliable D call. The length of the CDR3 is 13 residues. Germline lookup yields CDR1 MDHEN and CDR2 SYDVKM. With 8 bases removed from V and 1 base from J, the gap between germline ends came to 9 bases. The DNA for the CDR3 is TGTGCCAGCGATGAGCGGAGCAATCAGCCCCAGCATTTT. Translated: CASDERSNQPQHF.

CDR3 in DNA: TGCGCCAGCAGCTTGGTGTTAGCGGGAGCCTACGAGCAGTACTTC. Translating gives CASSLVLAGAYEQYF. The chain joins TRBV5-1 to TRBJ2-7; 9 bases fit TRBD2. Losses at the gene ends were 0 bases for V and 2 bases for J; bases not matched to a gene: 3. Germline values: CDR1 SGHRS, CDR2 YFSETQ. The CDR3 is 15 residues long.

This clonotype was found many times. The rearrangement links TRBV28 to TRBJ1-6; D is perhaps TRBD1 (5 bases). Germline values: CDR1 MDHEN, CDR2 SYDVKM. This CDR3 spans 16 amino acids. V was clipped by 7 bases and J by 7 bases, with 20 bases between them. CDR3: CASNTPVDSANSPLHF. The CDR3 bases are TGTGCCAGCAATACTCCCGTTGACAGCGCAAATTCACCCCTCCACTTT.

CDR3 coding DNA: TGTGCCAGCTCACCACGACATATTCTAGCCAAAAACATTCAGTACTTC. It yields the protein CASSPRHILAKNIQYF. This chain connects TRBV18 to TRBJ2-4, with D unresolved. Germline V gives CDR1 KGHSH, CDR2 LQKENI. V gave up 1 base and J gave up 0 bases, with 10 bases separating them. This CDR3 spans 16 amino acids.

This clonotype was picked up many times. This rearrangement joins TRBV20-1 to TRBJ2-7, with D perhaps assigned TRBD1 or TRBD2 (5 bases each). This CDR3 comprises 13 residues. Trimming removed 6 bases from V and 2 bases from J, with 14 bases in between. Germline V gene sequence: CDR1 DFQATT, CDR2 SNEGSKA (reference sequence). The CDR3 loop is CSAQTLGAYEQYF. The CDR3 DNA reads as TGCAGTGCCCAGACACTAGGGGCCTACGAGCAGTACTTC.

The rearrangement links TRBV24-1 to TRBJ2-2; D is unclear. Per germline, CDR1 KGHDR and CDR2 SFDVKD. CDR3 length: 11 residues. The germline V and J ends were trimmed by 9 bases and 4 bases, with 5 bases remaining between them. CDR3 nucleotides: TGTGCCACCGGTGCCACCGGGGAGCTGTTTTTT. It specifies CATGATGELFF.

V and J are TRBV6-2 or TRBV6-3 and TRBJ1-1; tentatively, D is TRBD1 (5 bases). V dropped 7 bases and J dropped 1 base, with 13 bases sitting between them. The CDR3 is 14 residues long. Germline V gene lookup returns CDR1 MNHEY and CDR2 SVGEGT. CDR3 protein: CASIPPQGNTEAFF. In nucleotides, the CDR3 is TGTGCCAGCATCCCCCCCCAGGGGAACACTGAAGCTTTCTTT.

A note on this clonotype: A junction boundary mismatches the germline segment, possibly from a read error. The genes are TRBV12-3 or TRBV12-4 and TRBJ2-5; TRBD2 might be the D (6 bases). The CDR3 is made up of 14 amino acids. CDR3 in amino acids: CASRGGTYQEAQYF. The CDR3 DNA follows: TGTGCCAGCAGAGGAGGGACTTACCAAGAGGCCCAGTACTTC.

The V gene is TRBV3-1, the J gene TRBJ2-5; 8 bases match TRBD2. V lost 2 bases, J lost 4 bases, and 9 bases stayed unmatched. Germline V CDR1 and CDR2: LGHDT, YNNKEL (reference sequence). There are 16 residues in the CDR3. This CDR3 reads CASSQWASGLAETQYF. DNA for the CDR3: TGTGCCAGCAGCCAATGGGCTAGCGGGTTGGCAGAGACCCAGTACTTC.

A few counts support this clonotype. One base away lies a much larger clone, so this may be a sequencing read error. The V call is TRBV28, the J call TRBJ2-4, with 8 bases that match TRBD1. Germline CDR1 reads MDHEN; CDR2 reads SYDVKM. With 4 bases clipped from V and 6 bases from J, the junction kept 8 bases outside the gene matches. The CDR3 runs to 15 residues. The CDR3 nucleotides read TGTGCCAGCAGTTCCGGCAGGGGGCGCATAAACATTCAGTACTTC. It yields the protein CASSSGRGRINIQYF.

The genes are TRBV30 and TRBJ2-2, with 9 bases fitting TRBD1. The germline V gene encodes CDR1 GTSNPN and CDR2 SVGIG (reference sequence). The CDR3 has 14 residues. Trimming took 5 bases from V and 1 from J; bases not matched to a gene: 2. Here the CDR3 DNA reads TGTGCCTGGGAGGACAGGGGGAACACCGGGGAGCTGTTTTTT. It yields the protein CAWEDRGNTGELFF. Variable domain in full (rest from reference TRBV30 and TRBJ2-2): SQTIHQWPATLVQPVGSPLSLECTVEGTSNPNLYWYRQAAGRGLQLLFYSVGIGQISSEVPQNLSASRPQDRQFILSSKKLLLSDSGFYLCAWEDRGNTGELFFGEGSRLTVL.

The V and J genes are TRBV28 and TRBJ1-6, with D unresolved. V was pared by 5 bases and J by 6 bases, with 11 bases between. The CDR3 has 14 amino acids. Germline V lookup: CDR1 MDHEN, CDR2 SYDVKM. CDR3: CASSPPTANSPLHF. CDR3 in DNA: TGTGCCAGCAGTCCACCCACAGCTAATTCACCCCTCCACTTT.

This clonotype was found many times. V gene TRBV28 combines with J gene TRBJ1-2; 9 bases fit TRBD1. Germline V gene lookup returns CDR1 MDHEN and CDR2 SYDVKM. V shed 8 bases, J shed 6 bases, and the junction held 19 bases outside the gene matches. This CDR3 comprises 17 residues. The CDR3 bases are TGTGCCAGCGACGGCCATCGACCGGGACAGGGTGAGGATGGCTACACCTTC. Translated: CASDGHRPGQGEDGYTF.